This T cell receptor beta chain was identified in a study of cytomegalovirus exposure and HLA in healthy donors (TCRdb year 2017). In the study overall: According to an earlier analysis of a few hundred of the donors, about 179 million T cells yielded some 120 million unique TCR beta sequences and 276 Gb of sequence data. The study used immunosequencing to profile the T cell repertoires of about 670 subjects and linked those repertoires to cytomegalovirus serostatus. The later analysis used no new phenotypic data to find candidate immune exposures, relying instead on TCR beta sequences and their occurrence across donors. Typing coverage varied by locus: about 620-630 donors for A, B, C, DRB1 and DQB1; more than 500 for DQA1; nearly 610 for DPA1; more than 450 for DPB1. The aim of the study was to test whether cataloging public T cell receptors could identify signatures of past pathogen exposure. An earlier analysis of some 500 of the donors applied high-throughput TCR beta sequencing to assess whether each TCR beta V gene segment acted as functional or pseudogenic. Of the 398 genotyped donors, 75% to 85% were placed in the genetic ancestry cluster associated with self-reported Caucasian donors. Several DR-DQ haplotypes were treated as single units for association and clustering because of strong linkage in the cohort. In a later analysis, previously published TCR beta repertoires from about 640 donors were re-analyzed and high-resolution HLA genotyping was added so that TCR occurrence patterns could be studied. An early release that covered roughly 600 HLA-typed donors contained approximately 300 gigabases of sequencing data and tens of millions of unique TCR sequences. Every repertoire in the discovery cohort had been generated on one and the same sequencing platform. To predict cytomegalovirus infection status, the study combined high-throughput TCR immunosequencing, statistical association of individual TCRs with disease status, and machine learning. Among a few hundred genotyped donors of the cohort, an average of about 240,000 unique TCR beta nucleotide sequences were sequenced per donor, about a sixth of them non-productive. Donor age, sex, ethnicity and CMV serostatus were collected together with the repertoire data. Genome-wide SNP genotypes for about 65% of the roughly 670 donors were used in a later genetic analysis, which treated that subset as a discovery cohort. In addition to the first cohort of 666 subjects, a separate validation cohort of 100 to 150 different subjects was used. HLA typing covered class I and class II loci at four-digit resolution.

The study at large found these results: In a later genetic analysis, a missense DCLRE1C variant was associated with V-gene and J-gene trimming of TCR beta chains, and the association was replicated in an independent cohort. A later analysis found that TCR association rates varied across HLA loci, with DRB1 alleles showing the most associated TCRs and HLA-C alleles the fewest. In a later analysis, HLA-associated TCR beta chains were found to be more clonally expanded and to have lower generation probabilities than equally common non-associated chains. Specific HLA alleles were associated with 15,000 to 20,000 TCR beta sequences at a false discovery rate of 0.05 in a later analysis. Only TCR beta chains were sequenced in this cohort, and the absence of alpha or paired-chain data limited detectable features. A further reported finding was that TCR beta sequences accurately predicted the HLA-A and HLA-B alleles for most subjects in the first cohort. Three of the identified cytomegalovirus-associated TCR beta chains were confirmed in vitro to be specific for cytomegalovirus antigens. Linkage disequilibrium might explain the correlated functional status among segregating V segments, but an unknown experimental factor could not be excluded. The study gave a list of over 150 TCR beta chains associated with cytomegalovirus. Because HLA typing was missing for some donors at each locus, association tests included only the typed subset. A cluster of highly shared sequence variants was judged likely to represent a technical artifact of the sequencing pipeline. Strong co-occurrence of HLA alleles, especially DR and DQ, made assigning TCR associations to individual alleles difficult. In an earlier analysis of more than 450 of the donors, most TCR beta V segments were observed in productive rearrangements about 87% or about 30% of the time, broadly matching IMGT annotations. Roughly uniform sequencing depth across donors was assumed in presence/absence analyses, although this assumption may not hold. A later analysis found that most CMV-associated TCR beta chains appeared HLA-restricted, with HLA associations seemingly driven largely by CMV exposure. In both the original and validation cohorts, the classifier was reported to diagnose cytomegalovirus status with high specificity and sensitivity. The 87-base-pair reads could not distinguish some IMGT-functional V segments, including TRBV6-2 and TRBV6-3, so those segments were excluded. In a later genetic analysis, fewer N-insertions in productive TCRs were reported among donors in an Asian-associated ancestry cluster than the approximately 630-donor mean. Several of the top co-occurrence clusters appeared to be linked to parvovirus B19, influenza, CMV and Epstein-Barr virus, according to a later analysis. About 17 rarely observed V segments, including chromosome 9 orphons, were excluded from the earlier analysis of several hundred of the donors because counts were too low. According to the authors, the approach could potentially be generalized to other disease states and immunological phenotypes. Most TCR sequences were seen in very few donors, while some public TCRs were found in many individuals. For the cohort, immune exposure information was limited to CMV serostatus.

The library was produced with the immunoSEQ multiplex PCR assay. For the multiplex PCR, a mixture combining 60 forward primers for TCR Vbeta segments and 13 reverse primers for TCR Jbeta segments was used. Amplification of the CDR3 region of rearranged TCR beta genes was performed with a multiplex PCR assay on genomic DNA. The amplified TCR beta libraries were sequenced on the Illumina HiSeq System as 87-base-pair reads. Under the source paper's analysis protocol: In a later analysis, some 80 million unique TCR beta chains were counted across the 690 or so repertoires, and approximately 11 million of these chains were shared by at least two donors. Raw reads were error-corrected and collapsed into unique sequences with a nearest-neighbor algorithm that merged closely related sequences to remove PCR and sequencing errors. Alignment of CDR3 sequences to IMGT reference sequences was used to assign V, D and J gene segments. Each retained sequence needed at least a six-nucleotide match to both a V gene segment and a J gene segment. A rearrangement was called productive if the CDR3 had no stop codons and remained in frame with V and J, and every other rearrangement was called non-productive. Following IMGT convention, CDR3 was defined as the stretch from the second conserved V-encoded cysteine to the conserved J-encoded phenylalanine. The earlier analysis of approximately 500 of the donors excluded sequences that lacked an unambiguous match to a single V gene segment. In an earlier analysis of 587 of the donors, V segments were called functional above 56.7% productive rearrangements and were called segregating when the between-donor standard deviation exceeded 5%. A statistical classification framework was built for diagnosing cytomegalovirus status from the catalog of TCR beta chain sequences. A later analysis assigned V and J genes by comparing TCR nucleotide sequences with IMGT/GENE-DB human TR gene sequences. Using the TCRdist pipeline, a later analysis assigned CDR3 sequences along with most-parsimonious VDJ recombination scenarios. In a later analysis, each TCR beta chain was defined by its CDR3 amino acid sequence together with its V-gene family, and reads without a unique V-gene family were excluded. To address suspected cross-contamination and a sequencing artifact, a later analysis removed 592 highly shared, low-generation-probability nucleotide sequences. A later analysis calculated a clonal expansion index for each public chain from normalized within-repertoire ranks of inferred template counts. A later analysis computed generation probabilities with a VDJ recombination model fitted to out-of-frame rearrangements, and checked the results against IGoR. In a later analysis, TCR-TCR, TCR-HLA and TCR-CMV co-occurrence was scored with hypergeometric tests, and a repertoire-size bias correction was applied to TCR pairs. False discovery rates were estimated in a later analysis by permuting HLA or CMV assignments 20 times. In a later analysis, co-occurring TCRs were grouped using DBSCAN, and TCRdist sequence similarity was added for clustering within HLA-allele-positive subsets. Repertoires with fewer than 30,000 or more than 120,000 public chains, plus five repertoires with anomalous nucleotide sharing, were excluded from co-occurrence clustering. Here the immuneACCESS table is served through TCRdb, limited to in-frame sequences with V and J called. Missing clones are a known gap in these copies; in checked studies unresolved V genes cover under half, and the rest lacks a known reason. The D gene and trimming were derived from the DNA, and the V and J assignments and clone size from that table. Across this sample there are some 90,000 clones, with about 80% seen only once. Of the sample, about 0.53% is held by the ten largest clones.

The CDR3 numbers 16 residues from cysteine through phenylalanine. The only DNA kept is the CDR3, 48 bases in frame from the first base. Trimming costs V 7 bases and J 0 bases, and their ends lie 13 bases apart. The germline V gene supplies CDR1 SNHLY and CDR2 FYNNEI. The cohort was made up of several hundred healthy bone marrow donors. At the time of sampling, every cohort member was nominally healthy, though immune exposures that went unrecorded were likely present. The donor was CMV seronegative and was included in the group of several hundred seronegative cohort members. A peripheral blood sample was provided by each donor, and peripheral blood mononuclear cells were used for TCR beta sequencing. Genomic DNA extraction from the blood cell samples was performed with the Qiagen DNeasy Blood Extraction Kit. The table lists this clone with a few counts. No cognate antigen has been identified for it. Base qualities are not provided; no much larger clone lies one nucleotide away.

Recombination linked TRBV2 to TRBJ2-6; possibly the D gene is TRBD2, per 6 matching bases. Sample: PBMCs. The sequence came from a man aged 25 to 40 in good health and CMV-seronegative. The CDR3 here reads CASIPGRGSGANVLTF. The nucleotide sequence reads TGTGCCAGCATCCCGGGGCGGGGCTCTGGGGCCAACGTCCTGACTTTC.